The clone carrying this TCR beta chain was counted between two and nine times. Its cognate antigen is unknown. All of the isolated RNA was reverse transcribed, so expressed TCRB transcripts were sequenced. Using immunoSEQ multiplex PCR, the repertoire was profiled, and TCRdb retains in-frame clones only, with some absent. The sample includes a few hundred thousand clones, 20% to 25% of them seen just once. The data were taken from a study of beta chain features in type 1 diabetes. Study information: Sorted cells numbering approximately 110,000,000 were examined across all samples.

Study-wide results and limits: In every one of the four CD4+ subsets, TCRB CDR3s were moderately but significantly shorter in Type 1 diabetes patients. Type 1 diabetes patients had VDJ junctions that carried fewer insertions and more deletions. For patients, the naive, central memory and Treg TCRB repertoires appeared more alike than for healthy donors.

Losses at the gene ends were 5 bases for V and 5 bases for J; bases not matched to a gene: 8. Germline V lookup: CDR1 SGHVS, CDR2 FQNEAQ. The CDR3 loop spans 15 amino acids. This chain links TRBV7-8 with TRBJ2-7; 11 positions agree with TRBD2. The sequence came from a woman aged 25 to 39 with type 1 diabetes. Sequencing used naive CD4+ T cells from blood. DNA of the CDR3: TGTGCCAGCAGCCCCACTAGCGGGAGCACCCACGAGCAGTACTTC. This codes for CASSPTSGSTHEQYF.